Sequencing of this TCR beta chain was carried out in a study of blood T cell repertoires in COVID-19. Study-wide background: Sites across the United States, Italy and Spain contributed samples from acute and convalescent COVID-19.

Profiled with immunoSEQ multiplex PCR; TCRdb holds only in-frame clones, not every one. Of around 86,000 clones in the sample, less than 85% are singletons; the top ten hold about 38%. Input material: peripheral blood. The source is an elderly man with acute or convalescent COVID-19.

For the CDR3, the DNA is TGTGCCAGTAGCGCCTCATCGGTACGCACAGATACGCAGTATTTT. It codes for CASSASSVRTDTQYF. This chain connects TRBV19 to TRBJ2-3; D ambiguous. The germline CDR1 and CDR2 sequences are LNHDA and SQIVND (reference sequence). Trimming pared 6 bases from V and 1 base from J, leaving 14 bases between. This CDR3 is built from 15 residues.